This entry lists 13 T cell receptor beta chains sequenced from one sample in a study of blood T cell repertoires in COVID-19. The data were produced by immunoSEQ multiplex PCR, yet TCRdb's version contains in-frame clones alone and is incomplete. Among about 220,000 clones listed, 82% were seen once. The sample was PBMCs or T cells enriched from blood (not recorded which). These receptor sequences come from a woman aged 60-75 years who had recovered from COVID-19.

The chain has TRBV10-3 and TRBJ2-3; D possibly corresponds to TRBD1 (6 bases). The V gene lost 8 bases and the J gene lost 1 base, with 16 bases spanning the gap. CDR1 and CDR2 from the germline V gene are ENHRY and SYGVKD. This CDR3 has 15 amino acids. CDR3 sequence reads: CAIGINSGGTDTQYF. The DNA for the CDR3 is TGTGCCATCGGTATAAATTCAGGGGGCACAGATACGCAGTATTTT.

The J gene is TRBJ1-2, the V gene TRBV5-6; D is perhaps TRBD1 (5 bases). V was pared by 4 bases and J by 7 bases, with 20 bases between. The CDR3 loop spans 15 amino acids. Germline V gene data show CDR1 as SGHDT and CDR2 as YYEEEE. Written as DNA, the CDR3 is TGTGCCAGCAGCCTTCGGCCCCGGGGGGGTCGTGGCTACACCTTC. This encodes CASSLRPRGGRGYTF.

The CDR3 spells CASSPPNTQNYEQYF. CDR3 bases: TGTGCCAGCTCACCACCAAACACCCAAAACTACGAGCAGTACTTC. The genes are TRBV18 and TRBJ2-7; the D is unclear. The CDR3 totals 15 residues. V was clipped by 0 bases and J by 3 bases, with 12 bases between them. CDR1 is KGHSH, CDR2 LQKENI, per germline.

This clone was picked up one time. This chain uses TRBV12-5 with TRBJ1-4, with unresolved D. Germline V gives CDR1 LGHNT, CDR2 FRNRAP. The length of the CDR3 is 13 residues. Trimming took off 8 bases at V and 4 bases at J, with 11 bases between the two ends. The CDR3 protein is CASREGVNEKLFF. Written as DNA, the CDR3 is TGTGCTAGTCGAGAAGGAGTTAATGAAAAACTGTTTTTT.

This chain links TRBV29-1 with TRBJ1-1; D call uncertain. The CDR3 spans 12 residues. Germline V gene sequence: CDR1 SQVTM, CDR2 ANQGSEA. Trimming removed 7 bases from V and 1 base from J, with 10 bases in between. CDR3 sequence reads: CSGNTRNTEAFF. CDR3 nucleotides: TGCAGCGGTAATACGCGGAACACTGAAGCTTTCTTT.

This clone has only one observation. The rearrangement links TRBV4-1 to TRBJ1-2; 8 bases map to TRBD1. The V segment lost 0 bases and the J segment 1 base; nucleotides outside the gene matches: 7. Germline-derived CDR1 and CDR2 are MGHRA and YSYEKL. This CDR3 is 17 amino acids long. The DNA of the CDR3 is TGCGCCAGCAGCCAAGATAGGGACAGGAGCTTTAACTATGGCTACACCTTC. This codes for CASSQDRDRSFNYGYTF.

This clone occurred a few times. V gene TRBV4-3 combines with J gene TRBJ2-5; maybe TRBD1 (7 bases). Germline loops: CDR1 LGHNA, CDR2 YSLEER. This CDR3 region has 16 residues. Trimming removed 4 bases from V and 2 bases from J, with 17 bases in between. The chain's CDR3 is CASSPTGGGRQETQYF. The CDR3 nucleotides read TGCGCCAGCAGCCCCACAGGAGGGGGCCGACAAGAGACCCAGTACTTC.

V usage is TRBV3-1 (or the pseudogene TRBV3-2) and J usage is TRBJ1-2; 9 nucleotides match TRBD1. The CDR3 contains 14 residues. V shed 0 bases, J shed 6 bases, and the junction held 2 bases outside the gene matches. Per germline, CDR1 LGHDT and CDR2 YNNKEL (reference sequence). The CDR3 here is CASSQENRGHGYTF. CDR3 sequence (DNA): TGTGCCAGCAGCCAAGAGAACAGGGGGCATGGCTACACCTTC.

The chain carries TRBV2 and TRBJ2-7; D remains unclear. Trimming removed 6 bases at V and 0 bases at J, with 6 bases between. The germline V gene encodes CDR1 SNHLY and CDR2 FYNNEI. This CDR3 has 12 amino acids. The CDR3 spells CASRAGSYEQYF. The DNA of the CDR3 is TGTGCCAGCAGGGCAGGCTCCTACGAGCAGTACTTC.

This clone was seen only once. The chain carries TRBV20-1 and TRBJ1-1; D is ambiguous. Between the trimmed V and J ends, which lost 1 base and 7 bases, there was a span of 4 bases. The CDR3 has 10 residues. Germline V gene lookup returns CDR1 DFQATT and CDR2 SNEGSKA (reference sequence). CDR3 sequence: CSARAIEAFF. The CDR3 coding sequence is TGCAGTGCTAGAGCCATTGAAGCTTTCTTT.

The rearrangement uses TRBV14 and TRBJ1-2, with no clear D. CDR3 length: 14 residues. Between the trimmed V and J ends, which lost 6 bases and 5 bases, there was a span of 16 bases. Germline V gene data show CDR1 as SGHDN and CDR2 as FVKESK. The CDR3 is CASSKELLNYGYTF. The CDR3 DNA reads as TGTGCCAGCAGTAAAGAACTCCTGAATTATGGCTACACCTTC.

The J gene is TRBJ2-4, the V gene TRBV19, with 11 bases fitting TRBD2. V gave up 8 bases and J gave up 0 bases; unmatched junction bases: 9. Germline assignment: CDR1 LNHDA and CDR2 SQIVND (reference sequence). This CDR3 region has 17 residues. CDR3 sequence: CASRGTSGRLAKNIQYF. In DNA form, the CDR3 reads TGTGCCAGTCGTGGGACTAGCGGACGCTTAGCCAAAAACATTCAGTACTTC.

The chain joins TRBV18 to TRBJ1-6, with 7 bases that match TRBD1. The ends lost 6 bases at V and 6 bases at J; junction bases unmatched: 5. The CDR3 is 14 residues long. Germline V lookup: CDR1 KGHSH, CDR2 LQKENI. The CDR3 coding sequence is TGTGCCAGCTCCCTGGACAGGAGTAATTCACCCCTCCACTTT. It codes for CASSLDRSNSPLHF.